A selection of T cell receptor beta chains follows, all from one sample in a study of T cell responses to AZD1222 COVID-19 vaccine. Sequenced by immunoSEQ multiplex PCR; TCRdb stores in-frame clones only, minus some. The sample holds 110,000 to 150,000 clones, roughly 85% seen once. Sequenced here: peripheral blood, sampled on day 0 of AZD1222 vaccination. The source of these receptors is an adult in good health. CDR3s include the opening cysteine and the closing phenylalanine or tryptophan. A D gene is named only where the DNA matches it firmly. Clone size is stated in some rows and not others, as once, few, many or a class when expanded.

CDR3aa: CASSQEGQGNGYTF
CDR3nt: TGTGCCAGCAGCCAGGAAGGACAGGGGAATGGCTACACCTTC
abundance: .
v_gene: TRBV4-2
d_gene: TRBD1
j_gene: TRBJ1-2

CDR3aa: CASSWTSGGEALFPGELFF
CDR3nt: TGTGCCAGCTCCTGGACTAGCGGGGGGGAGGCATTGTTCCCCGGGGAGCTGTTTTTT
abundance: .
v_gene: TRBV7-2
d_gene: TRBD2
j_gene: TRBJ2-2

CDR3aa: CASEGPRTVNTEAFF
CDR3nt: TGTGCCAGCGAGGGCCCCCGGACAGTAAACACTGAAGCTTTCTTT
abundance: .
v_gene: TRBV2
d_gene: .
j_gene: TRBJ1-1

CDR3aa: CASSSWTSGRAETQYF
CDR3nt: TGTGCCAGCAGCTCTTGGACTAGCGGGAGGGCGGAGACCCAGTACTTC
abundance: .
v_gene: TRBV11-2
d_gene: TRBD2
j_gene: TRBJ2-5

CDR3aa: CASRLAGGTDTQYF
CDR3nt: TGTGCCAGCAGACTAGCGGGAGGCACAGATACGCAGTATTTT
abundance: .
v_gene: TRBV6-4
d_gene: TRBD2
j_gene: TRBJ2-3

CDR3aa: CASSLYALQETQYF
CDR3nt: TGTGCCAGCAGTTTATATGCACTCCAAGAGACCCAGTACTTC
abundance: few
v_gene: TRBV27
d_gene: .
j_gene: TRBJ2-5

CDR3aa: CASSIGGRALSGYEQYF
CDR3nt: TGTGCCAGTAGTATAGGCGGCCGTGCTCTCTCAGGGTACGAGCAGTACTTC
abundance: .
v_gene: TRBV19
d_gene: .
j_gene: TRBJ2-7

CDR3aa: CASSPGTGNTGELFF
CDR3nt: TGTGCCAGCAGTCCCGGGACAGGGAACACCGGGGAGCTGTTTTTT
abundance: .
v_gene: TRBV6-5
d_gene: TRBD1
j_gene: TRBJ2-2

CDR3aa: CASKVAGDQETQYF
CDR3nt: TGCGCCAGCAAGGTGGCGGGGGACCAAGAGACCCAGTACTTC
abundance: .
v_gene: TRBV10-2
d_gene: TRBD2
j_gene: TRBJ2-5

CDR3aa: CASSLLAGGRTGELFF
CDR3nt: TGTGCCAGCAGCTTGTTAGCGGGAGGTCGCACCGGGGAGCTGTTTTTT
abundance: .
v_gene: TRBV7-8
d_gene: TRBD2
j_gene: TRBJ2-2

CDR3aa: CASSQGHINYGYTF
CDR3nt: TGCGCCAGCAGCCAGGGACACATTAACTATGGCTACACCTTC
abundance: .
v_gene: TRBV5-1
d_gene: .
j_gene: TRBJ1-2

CDR3aa: CASSLTTTHYGYTF
CDR3nt: TGTGCCAGCAGCTTAACAACTACGCACTATGGCTACACCTTC
abundance: .
v_gene: TRBV7-9
d_gene: .
j_gene: TRBJ1-2

CDR3aa: CASRRVVSYEQYF
CDR3nt: TGTGCCAGCAGAAGAGTAGTGTCCTACGAGCAGTACTTC
abundance: once
v_gene: TRBV27
d_gene: .
j_gene: TRBJ2-7

CDR3aa: CASSYSSGLVDEQYF
CDR3nt: TGTGCCAGCAGTTACTCTTCCGGGTTAGTGGACGAGCAGTACTTC
abundance: .
v_gene: TRBV6-5
d_gene: .
j_gene: TRBJ2-7

CDR3aa: CASTGLAGASNTGELFF
CDR3nt: TGCGCCAGCACCGGACTAGCGGGGGCTTCGAACACCGGGGAGCTGTTTTTT
abundance: once
v_gene: TRBV5-1
d_gene: TRBD2
j_gene: TRBJ2-2

CDR3aa: CASSRQNNEQFF
CDR3nt: TGTGCCAGCAGCCGACAGAACAATGAGCAGTTCTTC
abundance: .
v_gene: TRBV3-1/TRBV3-2
d_gene: .
j_gene: TRBJ2-1

CDR3aa: CASTPEGVGNTIYF
CDR3nt: TGTGCCAGCACGCCGGAGGGCGTCGGAAACACCATATATTTT
abundance: .
v_gene: TRBV2
d_gene: .
j_gene: TRBJ1-3